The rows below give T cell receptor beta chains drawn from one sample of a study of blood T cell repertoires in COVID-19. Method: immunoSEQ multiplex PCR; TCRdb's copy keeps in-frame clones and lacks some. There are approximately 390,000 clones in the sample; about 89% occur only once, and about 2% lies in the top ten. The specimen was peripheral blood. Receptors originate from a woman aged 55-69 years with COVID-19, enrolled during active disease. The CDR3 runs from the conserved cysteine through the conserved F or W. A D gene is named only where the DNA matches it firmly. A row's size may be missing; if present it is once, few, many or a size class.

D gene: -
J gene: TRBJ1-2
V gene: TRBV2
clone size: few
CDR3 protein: CASSEALNLGYTF
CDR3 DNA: TGTGCCAGCAGTGAAGCGCTAAACTTGGGCTACACCTTC

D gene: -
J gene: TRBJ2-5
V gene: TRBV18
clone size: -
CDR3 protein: CASSPPQKTQYF
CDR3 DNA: TGTGCCAGCTCACCACCCCAAAAGACCCAGTACTTC

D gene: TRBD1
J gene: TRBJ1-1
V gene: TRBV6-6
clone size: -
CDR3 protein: CASTETRATGGTEAFF
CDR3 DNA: TGTGCCAGCACCGAAACACGGGCGACAGGGGGCACTGAAGCTTTCTTT

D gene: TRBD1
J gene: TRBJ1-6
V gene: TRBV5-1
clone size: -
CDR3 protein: CASSLGDRAIYNSPLHF
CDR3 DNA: TGCGCCAGCAGCTTGGGGGACAGGGCAATCTATAATTCACCCCTCCACTTT

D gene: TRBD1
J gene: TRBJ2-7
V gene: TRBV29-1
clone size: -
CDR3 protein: CSVPGQGSEQYF
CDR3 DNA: TGCAGCGTGCCGGGACAGGGGAGTGAGCAGTACTTC

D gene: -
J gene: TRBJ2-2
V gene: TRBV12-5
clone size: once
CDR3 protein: CASGLVTGKNTGELFF
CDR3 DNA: TGTGCTAGTGGTTTGGTTACAGGAAAGAACACCGGGGAGCTGTTTTTT

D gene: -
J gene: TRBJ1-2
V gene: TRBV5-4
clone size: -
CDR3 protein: CASSLGLGGYTF
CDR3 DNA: TGTGCCAGCAGCTTGGGGCTAGGCGGCTACACCTTC

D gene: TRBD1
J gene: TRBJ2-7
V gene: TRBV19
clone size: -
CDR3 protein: CASRLGQGIYEQYF
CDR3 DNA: TGTGCCAGTAGGCTAGGACAGGGGATTTACGAGCAGTACTTC

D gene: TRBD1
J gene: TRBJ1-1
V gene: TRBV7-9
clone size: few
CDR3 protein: CASSEQGSVTEAFF
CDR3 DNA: TGTGCCAGCAGCGAACAGGGGAGTGTCACTGAAGCTTTCTTT

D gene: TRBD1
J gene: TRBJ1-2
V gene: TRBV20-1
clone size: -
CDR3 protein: CSASNPGQAGRGYTF
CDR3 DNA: TGCAGTGCTAGTAACCCTGGACAGGCCGGGAGAGGCTACACCTTC

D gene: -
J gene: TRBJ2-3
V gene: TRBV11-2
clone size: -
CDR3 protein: CASRKGTDTQYF
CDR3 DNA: TGTGCCAGCAGGAAGGGGACAGATACGCAGTATTTT

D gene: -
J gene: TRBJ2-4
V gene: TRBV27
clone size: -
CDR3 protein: CASSLTDQGIQYF
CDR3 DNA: TGTGCCAGCAGTTTAACGGACCAGGGCATTCAGTACTTC

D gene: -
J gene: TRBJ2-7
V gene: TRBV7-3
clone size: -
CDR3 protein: CASRFNQEQMHF
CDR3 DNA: TGTGCCAGCAGATTTAATCAGGAACAAATGCACTTC

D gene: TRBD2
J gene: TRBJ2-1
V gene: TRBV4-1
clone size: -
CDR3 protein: CASSPRGSSGGLYNEQFF
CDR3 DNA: TGCGCCAGCAGCCCTCGAGGTAGTAGCGGGGGATTGTACAATGAGCAGTTCTTC

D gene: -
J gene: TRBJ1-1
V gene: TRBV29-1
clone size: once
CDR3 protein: CSVEIQFNTEAFF
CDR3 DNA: TGCAGCGTTGAAATTCAGTTTAACACTGAAGCTTTCTTT

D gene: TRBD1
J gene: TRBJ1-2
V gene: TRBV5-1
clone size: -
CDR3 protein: CASSPATGALNYGYTF
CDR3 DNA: TGCGCCAGCAGCCCCGCGACAGGGGCCTTAAACTATGGCTACACCTTC

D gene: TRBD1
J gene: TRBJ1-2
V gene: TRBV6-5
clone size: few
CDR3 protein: CASSYWGQEKQVLSF
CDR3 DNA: TGTGCCAGCAGTTACTGGGGACAGGAAAAACAGGTCCTTTCCTTC

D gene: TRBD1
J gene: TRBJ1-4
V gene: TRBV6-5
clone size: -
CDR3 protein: CASSYNRGAGKLFF
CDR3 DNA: TGTGCCAGCAGTTACAACAGGGGAGCCGGAAAACTGTTTTTT

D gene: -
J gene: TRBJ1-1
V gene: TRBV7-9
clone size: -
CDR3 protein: CASSFPPGGKNTEAFF
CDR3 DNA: TGTGCCAGCAGTTTTCCCCCGGGGGGGAAGAACACTGAAGCTTTCTTT

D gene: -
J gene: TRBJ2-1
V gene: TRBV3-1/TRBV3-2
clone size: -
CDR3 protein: CASSQESRLPGNEQFF
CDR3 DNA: TGTGCCAGCAGCCAAGAAAGTAGACTACCTGGGAATGAGCAGTTCTTC

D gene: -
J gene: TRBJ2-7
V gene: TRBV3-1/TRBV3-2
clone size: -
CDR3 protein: CASSQTAYEQYF
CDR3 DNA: TGTGCCAGCAGCCAAACAGCCTACGAGCAGTACTTC

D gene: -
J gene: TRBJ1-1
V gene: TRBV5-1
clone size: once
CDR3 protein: CASSLVEGVYTEAFF
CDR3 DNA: TGCGCCAGCAGCTTGGTGGAGGGTGTGTACACTGAAGCTTTCTTT

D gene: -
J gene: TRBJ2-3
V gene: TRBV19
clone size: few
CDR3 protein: CASSGTASTDTQYF
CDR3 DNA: TGTGCCAGTAGTGGCACAGCTAGCACAGATACGCAGTATTTT

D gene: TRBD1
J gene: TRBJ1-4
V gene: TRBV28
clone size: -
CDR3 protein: CASSSPRTGTNEKLFF
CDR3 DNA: TGTGCCAGCAGTTCCCCCCGGACAGGAACTAATGAAAAACTGTTTTTT

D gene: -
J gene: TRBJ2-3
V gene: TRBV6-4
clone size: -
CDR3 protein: CASSGEGGYTQYF
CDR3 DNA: TGTGCCAGCAGTGGTGAGGGTGGTTATACGCAGTATTTT

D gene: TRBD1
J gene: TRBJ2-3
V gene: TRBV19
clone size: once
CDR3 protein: CASSQNRGPDTQYF
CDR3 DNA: TGTGCCAGTAGTCAGAACAGGGGGCCAGATACGCAGTATTTT

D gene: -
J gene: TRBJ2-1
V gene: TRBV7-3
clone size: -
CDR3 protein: CASRLTTAGPGSEQFF
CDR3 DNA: TGTGCCAGCAGGCTTACAACGGCGGGGCCCGGTTCGGAGCAGTTCTTC

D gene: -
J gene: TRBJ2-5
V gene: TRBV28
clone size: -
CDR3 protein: CASTGNQETQYF
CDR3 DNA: TGTGCCAGCACGGGGAACCAAGAGACCCAGTACTTC

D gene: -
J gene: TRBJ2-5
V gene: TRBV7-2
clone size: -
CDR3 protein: CASSFPGETQYF
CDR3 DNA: TGTGCCAGCAGCTTCCCGGGGGAGACCCAGTACTTC

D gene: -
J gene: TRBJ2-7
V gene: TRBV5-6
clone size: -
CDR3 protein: CASSLVGGSSYEQYF
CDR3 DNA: TGTGCCAGCAGCTTGGTTGGCGGTAGCTCCTACGAGCAGTACTTC

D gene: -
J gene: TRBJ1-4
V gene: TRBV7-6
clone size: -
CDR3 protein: CASSLSPATNEKLFF
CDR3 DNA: TGTGCCAGCAGCTTATCCCCTGCAACTAATGAAAAACTGTTTTTT

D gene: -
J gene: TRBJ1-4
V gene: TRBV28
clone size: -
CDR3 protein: CASSLLGEKLFF
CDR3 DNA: TGTGCCAGCAGTCTCCTCGGTGAAAAACTGTTTTTT

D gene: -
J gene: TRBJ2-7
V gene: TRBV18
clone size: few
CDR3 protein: CASSPRQAEQYF
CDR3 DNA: TGTGCCAGCTCACCAAGGCAGGCTGAGCAGTACTTC

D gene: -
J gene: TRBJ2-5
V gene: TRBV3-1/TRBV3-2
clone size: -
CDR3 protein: CASSRLGAPLETQYF
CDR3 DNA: TGTGCCAGCAGCCGGCTAGGGGCCCCCCTTGAGACCCAGTACTTC

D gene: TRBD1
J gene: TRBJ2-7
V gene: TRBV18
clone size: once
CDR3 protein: CASSLTGQAYEQYF
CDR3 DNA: TGTGCCAGCTCACTCACTGGACAGGCCTACGAGCAGTACTTC

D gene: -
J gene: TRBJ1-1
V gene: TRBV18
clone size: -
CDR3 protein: CASSPRSQSGTEAFF
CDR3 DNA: TGTGCCAGCTCACCGAGGTCTCAATCGGGCACTGAAGCTTTCTTT

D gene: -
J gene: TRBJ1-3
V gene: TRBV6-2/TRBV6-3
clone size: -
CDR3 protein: CASTPGNIQDTIYF
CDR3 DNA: TGTGCCAGCACCCCCGGGAACATCCAGGACACCATATATTTT

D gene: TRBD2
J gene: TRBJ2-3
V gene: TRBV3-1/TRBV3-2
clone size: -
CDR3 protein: CASSRTSGSRDTQYF
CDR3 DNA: TGTGCCAGCAGCCGGACTAGCGGGTCGAGGGATACGCAGTATTTT

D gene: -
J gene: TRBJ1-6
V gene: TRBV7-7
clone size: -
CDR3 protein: CASSLGPAGSPLHF
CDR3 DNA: TGTGCCAGCAGCTTAGGGCCCGCTGGTTCACCCCTCCACTTT

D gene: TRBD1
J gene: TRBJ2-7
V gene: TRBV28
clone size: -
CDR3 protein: CASSLTQGAREQYF
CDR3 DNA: TGTGCCAGCAGTTTAACACAGGGGGCGCGGGAGCAGTACTTC

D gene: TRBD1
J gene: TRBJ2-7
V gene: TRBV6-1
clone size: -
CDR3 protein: CASSEAHFSQGLHEQYF
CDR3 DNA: TGTGCCAGCAGTGAAGCGCATTTCTCACAGGGGTTACACGAGCAGTACTTC

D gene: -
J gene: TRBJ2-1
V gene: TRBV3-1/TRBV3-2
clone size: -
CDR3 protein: CASSQVALNNEQFF
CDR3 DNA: TGTGCCAGCAGCCAAGTCGCGCTGAACAATGAGCAGTTCTTC

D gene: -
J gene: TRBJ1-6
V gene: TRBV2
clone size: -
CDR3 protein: CASSGGAVLNSPLHF
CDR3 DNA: TGTGCCAGCAGTGGGGGAGCGGTCTTGAATTCACCCCTCCACTTT

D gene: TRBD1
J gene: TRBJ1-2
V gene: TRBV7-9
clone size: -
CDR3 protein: CASSSPRGDRENYGYTF
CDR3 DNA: TGTGCCAGCAGCTCCCCGAGGGGGGACAGAGAAAACTATGGCTACACCTTC

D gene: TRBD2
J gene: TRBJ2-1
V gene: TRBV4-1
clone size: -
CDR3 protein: CASSQPKAGLSYNEQFF
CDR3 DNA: TGCGCCAGCAGCCAGCCGAAAGCGGGGTTGTCCTACAATGAGCAGTTCTTC